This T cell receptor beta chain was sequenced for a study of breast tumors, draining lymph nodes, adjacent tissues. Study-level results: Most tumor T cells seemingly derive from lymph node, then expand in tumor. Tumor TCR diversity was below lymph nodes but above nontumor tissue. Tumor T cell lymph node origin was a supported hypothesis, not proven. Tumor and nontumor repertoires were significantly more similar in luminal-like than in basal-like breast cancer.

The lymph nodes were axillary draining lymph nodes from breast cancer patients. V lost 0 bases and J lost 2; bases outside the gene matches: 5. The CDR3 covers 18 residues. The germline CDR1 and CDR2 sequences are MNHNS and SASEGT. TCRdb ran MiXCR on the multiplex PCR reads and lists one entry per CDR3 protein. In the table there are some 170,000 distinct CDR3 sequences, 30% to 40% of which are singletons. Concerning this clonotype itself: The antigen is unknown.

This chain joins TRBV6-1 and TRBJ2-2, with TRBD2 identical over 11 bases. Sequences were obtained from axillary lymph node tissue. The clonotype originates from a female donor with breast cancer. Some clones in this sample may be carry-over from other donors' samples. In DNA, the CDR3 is TGTGCCAGCAGTGAAGCGGTAGCGGGGGGGCCAAACACCGGGGAGCTGTTTTTT. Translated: CASSEAVAGGPNTGELFF.